What follows are 18 T cell receptor beta chains derived from one specimen sequenced in a study of shared clonotypes between healthy human individuals (dated by TCRdb to 2018 to 2020). The library was made by the immunoSEQ multiplex PCR assay. TCRdb took over this immuneACCESS table, retaining in-frame rearrangements with V and J assigned. Such tables are incomplete; in checked studies, under half of the missing clones stem from an unresolved V gene, and the remainder is unexplained. In all, the sample holds about 1.1 million clones, and 75% to 80% of those were seen once. Clones ranked in the top ten supply 0.52% of the sample. Sequencing was carried out using memory CD4+ T cells from PBMCs. According to the study, the label for this sample's cell subset or site signals: CD45RA-negative fraction. These receptors all stem from a man aged 18 to 29 in good health. Some clones in this sample may be carry-over from other donors' samples.

The chain is built from TRBV11-1 and TRBJ2-5; the D gene could be TRBD1 or TRBD2 (6 bases each). In germline, CDR1 is SGHAT, CDR2 FQDESV (reference sequence). The CDR3 loop spans 15 amino acids. V was clipped by 2 bases and J by 4 bases, with 14 bases between them. CDR3 loop: CASSLSRRGVETQYF. CDR3 nucleotide sequence: TGTGCCAGCAGCTTAAGTCGGAGGGGGGTAGAGACCCAGTACTTC.

CDR3 amino acids: CASSAPGGGTSYNEQFF. The CDR3 DNA reads TGTGCCAGCAGCGCCCCTGGGGGCGGGACAAGCTACAATGAGCAGTTCTTC. The rearrangement links TRBV9 to TRBJ2-1; D may be TRBD1 or TRBD2 (6 bases each). Trimming shortened V by 3 bases and J by 3 bases, and 19 bases separated the two germline ends. Germline loops: CDR1 SGDLS, CDR2 YYNGEE. The CDR3 covers 17 residues.

This clone was detected only once. The CDR3 is CASSQLMYSSYEQYF. The CDR3 nucleotides are TGTGCCAGCAGCCAACTCATGTACAGCTCCTACGAGCAGTACTTC. This sequence joins TRBV7-2 and TRBJ2-7; D is uncertain. The germline V and J ends were trimmed by 5 bases and 0 bases, with 14 bases remaining between them. The CDR3 loop spans 15 amino acids. Germline V CDR1 and CDR2: SGHTA, FQGNSA.

The J gene is TRBJ2-5, the V gene TRBV7-9, with 8 bases that match TRBD1. There are 15 residues in the CDR3. Germline V gene lookup returns CDR1 SEHNR and CDR2 FQNEAQ (reference sequence). V shed 3 bases and J 5 bases; nucleotides not matched to a gene: 8. CDR3 coding DNA: TGTGCCAGCAGCTTTGGACAGGGAGTCTGGGAGACCCAGTACTTC. This sequence encodes CASSFGQGVWETQYF.

The chain recombines TRBV13 with TRBJ2-7; no definite D call. The CDR3 covers 14 residues. Trimming removed 5 bases at V and 6 bases at J, with 17 bases between. Germline CDR1 and CDR2: PRHDT and FYEKMQ (reference sequence). The CDR3 sequence: CASSPRKDLLEQYF. The CDR3 coding sequence is TGTGCCAGCAGCCCCCGGAAGGACCTCCTCGAGCAGTACTTC.

This clone was found a few times. The V and J genes are TRBV11-2 and TRBJ2-3, with TRBD2 identical over 11 bases. Germline-derived CDR1 and CDR2 are SGHAT and FQNNGV. Unmatched junction bases numbered 3, after V lost 1 base and J lost 6 bases. The CDR3 length is 15 residues. This CDR3 reads CASSLAPSGRDTQYF. For the CDR3, the DNA is TGTGCCAGCAGCTTAGCCCCTAGCGGGAGGGATACGCAGTATTTT.

This clone was counted many times. A junction boundary mismatches the germline segment, possibly from a read error. The rearrangement joins TRBV28 to TRBJ1-5; possible D gene TRBD1, 6 bases. Looked up from germline, CDR1 is MDHEN and CDR2 is SYDVKM. This CDR3 region has 12 residues. The CDR3 here is CASSVNRDTQHF. CDR3 nucleotides: TGTGCCAGCAGTGTGAACCGGGACACCCAACATTTT.

The rearrangement joins TRBV10-3 to TRBJ2-3, with 12 positions matching TRBD2. Germline V gene lookup returns CDR1 ENHRY and CDR2 SYGVKD. The CDR3 sequence is 17 residues long. V dropped 5 bases and J dropped 4; count of bases not matched to a gene: 10. CDR3 in DNA: TGTGCCATCAGTCAGGCTAGCGGGAGGGCAGGGGCAGATACGCAGTATTTT. It codes for CAISQASGRAGADTQYF.

J is TRBJ2-3 and V is TRBV7-9; TRBD1 might be the D (6 bases). The CDR3 consists of 15 residues. The V and J ends lost 4 bases and 2 bases respectively, with 13 bases between them. Germline loops: CDR1 SEHNR, CDR2 FQNEAQ (reference sequence). The CDR3 loop is CASSSQGIVTDTQYF. The DNA of the CDR3 is TGTGCCAGCAGCTCCCAGGGGATTGTCACAGATACGCAGTATTTT.

The rearrangement uses TRBV7-8 and TRBJ2-5; TRBD2 might be the D (6 bases). Between the trimmed V and J ends, which lost 5 bases and 0 bases, there was a span of 10 bases. The germline V gene encodes CDR1 SGHVS and CDR2 FQNEAQ. This CDR3 has 14 residues. The DNA for the CDR3 is TGTGCCAGCAGCCCCCAGCGGGACCAAGAGACCCAGTACTTC. Translation gives CASSPQRDQETQYF.

The chain couples TRBV28 to TRBJ2-7; the D is unclear. The length of the CDR3 is 14 residues. In germline, CDR1 is MDHEN, CDR2 SYDVKM. Trimming shortened V by 3 bases and J by 4 bases, and 13 bases separated the two germline ends. The DNA for the CDR3 is TGTGCCAGCAGTTTTGGGCAGCCACCTTACGAGCAGTACTTC. It yields the protein CASSFGQPPYEQYF.

The V and J genes are TRBV7-2 and TRBJ2-2; TRBD2 matches 8 bases. The junction had 2 bases not matched to a gene; V was cut back by 1 base and J by 1 base. CDR1 is SGHTA, CDR2 FQGNSA, per germline. This CDR3 has 16 residues. The CDR3 region has the DNA TGTGCCAGCAGCTTAGAGGCGGGAGGGAACACCGGGGAGCTGTTTTTT. This sequence encodes CASSLEAGGNTGELFF. Full variable domain (outside the CDR3, taken from reference TRBV7-2 and TRBJ2-2): GAGVSQSPSNKVTEKGKDVELRCDPISGHTALYWYRQSLGQGLEFLIYFQGNSAPDKSGLPSDRFSAERTGGSVSTLTIQRTQQEDSAVYLCASSLEAGGNTGELFFGEGSRLTVL.

J is TRBJ1-1 and V is TRBV16; 7 bases map to TRBD1. The CDR3 covers 15 residues. J lost 4 bases, V lost 4 bases, and 9 bases had no gene match. CDR1 is KGHSY, CDR2 FQNENV, per germline. The CDR3 sequence: CASSPRAGGGTEAFF. The CDR3 DNA reads TGTGCCAGCAGCCCAAGGGCAGGGGGTGGCACTGAAGCTTTCTTT. Full variable domain (rest looked up from reference TRBV16 and TRBJ1-1): GEEVAQTPKHLVRGEGQKAKLYCAPIKGHSYVFWYQQVLKNEFKFLISFQNENVFDETGMPKERFSAKCLPNSPCSLEIQATKLEDSAVYFCASSPRAGGGTEAFFGQGTRLTVV.

V and J are TRBV18 and TRBJ2-7; 7 bases agree with TRBD1. V shed 4 bases and J 9 bases; nucleotides not matched to a gene: 9. The CDR3 covers 13 residues. Per germline, CDR1 KGHSH and CDR2 LQKENI. CDR3 protein: CASSRPGTDGQYF. The CDR3 DNA follows: TGTGCCAGCTCACGGCCCGGGACAGACGGGCAGTACTTC.

The V and J genes are TRBV9 and TRBJ2-1, with a weak D call TRBD2 (6 bases). The germline V gene encodes CDR1 SGDLS and CDR2 YYNGEE. The V end lost 4 bases, the J end lost 12 bases, and 17 bases lay between the germline ends. The CDR3 extends over 13 amino acids. The chain's CDR3 is CASSSSWGDAQFF. The DNA of the CDR3 is TGTGCCAGCAGCTCCTCGTGGGGGGATGCGCAGTTCTTC.

The rearrangement joins TRBV11-2 to TRBJ2-5; 8 positions match TRBD2. The CDR3 covers 14 residues. V gave up 6 bases and J gave up 4 bases; unmatched junction bases: 7. Germline V gives CDR1 SGHAT, CDR2 FQNNGV. CDR3 sequence: CASRQVREGETQYF. Here the CDR3 DNA reads TGTGCCAGCAGACAAGTACGGGAGGGAGAGACCCAGTACTTC.

Of note for this clone: The junction departs from the called germline gene at one end, perhaps through a read error. This chain joins TRBV6-1 and TRBJ1-2; weak D call: TRBD1 (5 bases). Germline CDR1 MNHNS, CDR2 SASEGT. This CDR3 comprises 13 residues. The CDR3 loop is CATSSPWGYGYTF. CDR3 DNA sequence: TGTGCCACCAGTTCCCCCTGGGGGTATGGCTACACCTTC.

The genes are TRBV5-1 and TRBJ1-3; 9 nucleotides match TRBD1. The germline CDR1 and CDR2 sequences are SGHRS and YFSETQ. Trimming at V came to 4 bases and at J to 3 bases, leaving 5 bases not matched to a gene. This CDR3 has 15 amino acids. The CDR3 reads CASSVTGGDGNTIYF. In DNA form, the CDR3 reads TGCGCCAGCAGCGTCACAGGGGGCGATGGAAACACCATATATTTT.